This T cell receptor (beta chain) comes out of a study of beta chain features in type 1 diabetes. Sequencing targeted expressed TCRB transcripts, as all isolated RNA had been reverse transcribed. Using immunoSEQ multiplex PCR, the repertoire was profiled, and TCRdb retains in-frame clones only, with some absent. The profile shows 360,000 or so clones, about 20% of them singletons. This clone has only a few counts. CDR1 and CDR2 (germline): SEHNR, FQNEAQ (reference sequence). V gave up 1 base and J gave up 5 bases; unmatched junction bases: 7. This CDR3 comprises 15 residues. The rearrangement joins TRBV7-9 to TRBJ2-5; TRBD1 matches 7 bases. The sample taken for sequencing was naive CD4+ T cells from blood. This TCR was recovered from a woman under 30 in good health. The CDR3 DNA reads TGTGCCAGCAGCTTAGGACAGGGCGCGTGGGAGACCCAGTACTTC. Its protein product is CASSLGQGAWETQYF. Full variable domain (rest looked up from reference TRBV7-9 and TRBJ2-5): DTGVSQNPRHKITKRGQNVTFRCDPISEHNRLYWYRQTLGQGPEFLTYFQNEAQLEKSRLLSDRFSAERPKGSFSTLEIQRTEQGDSAMYLCASSLGQGAWETQYFGPGTRLLVL.